This T cell receptor (beta chain) is drawn from a study of blood T cell repertoires in COVID-19. Trimming took 4 bases from V and 4 from J, leaving 14 bases between them. Germline loops: CDR1 SGHNT, CDR2 YYREEE (reference sequence). This CDR3 contains 14 residues. Clones were read by immunoSEQ multiplex PCR, and TCRdb kept only the in-frame ones, dropping some. Among 100,000 to 120,000 clones listed, about 80% were seen once. Sequenced: peripheral blood. The receptor was isolated from a woman aged 80 or over with acute or convalescent COVID-19. V gene TRBV5-4 combines with J gene TRBJ1-1, with D possibly matching TRBD1 (5 bases). The CDR3 spells CASSVDYRSTEAFF. CDR3 sequence (DNA): TGTGCCAGCAGCGTGGACTACAGGAGCACTGAAGCTTTCTTT.